The 25 T cell receptor beta chains in this list originate from one sample, sequenced in a study of blood T cell repertoires in COVID-19. This table comes from immunoSEQ multiplex PCR, and its TCRdb copy is limited to in-frame clones, with some not included. The repertoire holds 25,000 to 30,000 clones, with about 80% as singletons. The sequencing input was peripheral blood. The receptors originated from a man aged 70-80 years with acute or convalescent COVID-19.

The V gene is TRBV28, the J gene TRBJ2-7; a possible D gene is TRBD2 (7 bases). V was pared by 3 bases and J by 9 bases, with 24 bases between. This CDR3 spans 16 amino acids. CDR1 and CDR2 from the germline V gene are MDHEN and SYDVKM. The CDR3 here is CASSFGRRGLGGGQYF. In nucleotides, the CDR3 is TGTGCCAGCAGTTTCGGGAGGCGGGGTCTCGGAGGGGGGCAGTACTTC.

This clone has a handful of counts. V gene TRBV7-6 combines with J gene TRBJ2-1, with unresolved D. The CDR3 sequence is 13 residues long. Germline lookup yields CDR1 SGHVS and CDR2 FNYEAQ. The V end lost 3 bases, the J end lost 2 bases, and 5 bases lay between the germline ends. CDR3 in amino acids: CASSFQAYNEQFF. DNA for the CDR3: TGTGCCAGCAGCTTCCAGGCCTACAATGAGCAGTTCTTC.

The rearrangement uses TRBV11-2 and TRBJ1-4; 8 bases fit TRBD1. The trim removed 5 bases at V and 4 bases at J, leaving 6 bases unmatched. Looked up from germline, CDR1 is SGHAT and CDR2 is FQNNGV. CDR3 length: 15 amino acids. CDR3 residues: CASSPGGRLNEKLFF. The CDR3 DNA sequence: TGTGCCAGCAGCCCAGGGGGCCGACTTAATGAAAAACTGTTTTTT.

This chain joins TRBV18 and TRBJ1-1; D remains unclear. Germline CDR1 reads KGHSH; CDR2 reads LQKENI. V shed 0 bases and J shed 1 base, with 6 bases lying between them. The CDR3 length is 14 residues. CDR3 protein: CASSPPTSNTEAFF. Written as DNA, the CDR3 is TGTGCCAGCTCACCACCGACATCGAACACTGAAGCTTTCTTT.

The rearrangement uses TRBV5-4 and TRBJ2-3, with 10 bases that match TRBD2. With 2 bases clipped from V and 5 bases from J, the junction kept 5 bases outside the gene matches. The germline gives CDR1 SGHNT, CDR2 YYREEE (reference sequence). The CDR3 is 15 residues long. The CDR3 sequence: CASSFSGRNRDTQYF. CDR3 nucleotides: TGTGCCAGCAGCTTTAGCGGGAGGAACCGAGATACGCAGTATTTT.

This clone has only one observation. The chain recombines TRBV11-2 with TRBJ2-7; 8 nucleotides match TRBD2. The CDR3 has 16 amino acids. The germline V gene encodes CDR1 SGHAT and CDR2 FQNNGV. J was trimmed by 2 bases and V by 5 bases; bases with no gene match: 11. The CDR3 DNA is TGTGCCAGCAGCGCATGGACTAGCCGGCTGACCTACGAGCAGTACTTC. This codes for CASSAWTSRLTYEQYF.

The rearrangement links TRBV4-3 to TRBJ2-4; D gene unclear. The length of the CDR3 is 17 residues. Germline V gene sequence: CDR1 LGHNA, CDR2 YSLEER. The V and J ends lost 0 bases and 1 base respectively, with 13 bases between them. For the CDR3, the DNA is TGCGCCAGCAGCCAAGATTTCGGGTTTGCTGCCAAAAACATTCAGTACTTC. Its protein product is CASSQDFGFAAKNIQYF.

The rearrangement links TRBV5-6 to TRBJ1-5, with D tentatively TRBD1 (5 bases). CDR1 and CDR2 (germline): SGHDT, YYEEEE. CDR3 length: 12 residues. Trimming took off 1 base at V and 7 bases at J, with 6 bases between the two ends. The CDR3 DNA reads TGTGCCAGCAGCTTGAGGGGCCAGCCCCAGCATTTT. This codes for CASSLRGQPQHF.

The rearrangement links TRBV19 to TRBJ2-2; TRBD1 agrees at 8 bases. J lost 5 bases, V lost 5 bases, and 10 bases had no gene match. Germline lookup yields CDR1 LNHDA and CDR2 SQIVND (reference sequence). The CDR3 runs to 16 residues. CDR3 coding DNA: TGTGCCAGTAGTCTCAGGACAGGGTGGGGGACCGGGGAGCTGTTTTTT. It codes for CASSLRTGWGTGELFF.

The V and J genes are TRBV14 and TRBJ1-2; D not certain. The CDR3 contains 14 residues. Looked up from germline, CDR1 is SGHDN and CDR2 is FVKESK. The V end lost 0 bases, the J end lost 4 bases, and 9 bases lay between the germline ends. This chain's CDR3 is CASSQDLGFYGYTF. The DNA of the CDR3 is TGTGCCAGCAGCCAAGATCTCGGGTTCTATGGCTACACCTTC.

This clone was found a few times. The V gene is TRBV15, the J gene TRBJ2-1; the D gene is possibly TRBD2 (6 bases). Looked up from germline, CDR1 is LNHNV and CDR2 is YYDKDF (reference sequence). This CDR3 is built from 15 residues. V dropped 0 bases and J dropped 3 bases, with 9 bases sitting between them. The CDR3 loop reads CATSRDASDYNEQFF. CDR3 coding DNA: TGTGCCACCAGCAGAGATGCTAGCGACTACAATGAGCAGTTCTTC.

For this clone: Its ends do not fully match the called genes, so a read error is possible. The CDR3 loop is CASSYLASIDEQYF. The CDR3 bases are TGTGCCAGCAGCTACTTGGCATCAATTGACGAGCAGTACTTC. The chain uses TRBV6-2 or TRBV6-3 and TRBJ2-7; D ambiguous. CDR3 size: 14 residues. Germline V CDR1 and CDR2: MNHEY, SVGEGT.

This clone was observed a handful of times. The V gene is TRBV30, the J gene TRBJ1-1; D not certain. The V end lost 5 bases, the J end lost 4 bases, and 14 bases lay between the germline ends. The germline CDR1 and CDR2 sequences are GTSNPN and SVGIG (reference sequence). The CDR3 consists of 13 residues. The CDR3 sequence is CAWGVVWATEAFF. DNA for the CDR3: TGTGCCTGGGGAGTGGTCTGGGCCACTGAAGCTTTCTTT.

This chain connects TRBV7-2 to TRBJ2-7; maybe TRBD2 (6 bases). The V gene lost 5 bases and the J gene lost 7 bases, with 12 bases spanning the gap. Germline V lookup: CDR1 SGHTA, CDR2 FQGNSA. This CDR3 is 12 amino acids long. CDR3 sequence reads: CASSRTGGEQYF. The CDR3 DNA reads as TGTGCCAGCAGCCGTACTGGGGGGGAGCAGTACTTC.

This clone has just a few counts. This sequence joins TRBV11-1 and TRBJ1-1; 8 positions agree with TRBD1. The CDR3 loop spans 13 amino acids. Germline assignment: CDR1 SGHAT and CDR2 FQDESV (reference sequence). V gave up 5 bases and J gave up 10 bases; unmatched junction bases: 9. In DNA form, the CDR3 reads TGTGCCAGCAGCGGGACAGGAGGCGGGACAGCTTTCTTT. This gives the protein CASSGTGGGTAFF. Full variable domain (remainder filled in from reference TRBV11-1 and TRBJ1-1): EAEVAQSPRYKITEKSQAVAFWCDPISGHATLYWYRQILGQGPELLVQFQDESVVDDSQLPKDRFSAERLKGVDSTLKIQPAELGDSAMYLCASSGTGGGTAFFGQGTRLTVV.

Of note for this clone: The germline gene is not matched at one end of the junction; a read error may be the cause. The chain employs TRBV5-1 and TRBJ2-7; the match to TRBD1 covers 8 bases. Germline loops: CDR1 SGHRS, CDR2 YFSETQ. The CDR3 sequence is 13 residues long. CDR3 nucleotides: TGTGCCAGCAGACTGGGACAGGACTACGAGCAGTACTTC. This sequence encodes CASRLGQDYEQYF.

The CDR3 nucleotides read TGTGCCAGCAGCCAAGATCAACGGACAGGGGGCAAGAGGGAAGCTTTCTTT. It yields the protein CASSQDQRTGGKREAFF. The gene calls are TRBV14 and TRBJ1-1; 11 bases match TRBD1. CDR3 size: 17 residues. Germline V gives CDR1 SGHDN, CDR2 FVKESK. Losses at the gene ends were 0 bases for V and 8 bases for J; bases not matched to a gene: 11.

This clone was seen once. This chain joins TRBV21-1 and TRBJ2-5; the tabulated D call, TRBD1, remains unverified against the DNA. TRBV21-1 is marked as a pseudogene. This CDR3 region has 16 residues. CDR3 coding DNA: TGTGCCAACGGCTCGTGGCCTTACAGTGCACAAGAGACCCAGTACTTC. As protein: CANGSWPYSAQETQYF.

The chain employs TRBV5-1 and TRBJ1-2; weak D call: TRBD1 (5 bases). The CDR3 covers 18 residues. Germline V gene sequence: CDR1 SGHRS, CDR2 YFSETQ. Between the trimmed V and J ends, which lost 0 bases and 3 bases, there was a span of 21 bases. CDR3 nucleotide sequence: TGCGCCAGCAGCTTGGCCGGCCGGCAGGGATGGTACCACTATGGCTACACCTTC. Its translation: CASSLAGRQGWYHYGYTF.

V and J are TRBV19 and TRBJ1-5; no clear D. The CDR3 is made up of 14 amino acids. V gave up 3 bases and J gave up 4 bases, with 10 bases separating them. Germline values: CDR1 LNHDA, CDR2 SQIVND (reference sequence). Here the CDR3 reads CASSMEGKNQPQHF. The CDR3 nucleotides read TGTGCCAGTAGTATGGAGGGTAAGAATCAGCCCCAGCATTTT.

The gene calls are TRBV5-1 and TRBJ2-7; tentatively, D is TRBD2 (7 bases). The CDR3 sequence is 16 residues long. Germline V CDR1 and CDR2: SGHRS, YFSETQ. V dropped 3 bases and J dropped 5 bases, with 21 bases sitting between them. CDR3 sequence reads: CASSWGGDGGEDEQYF. CDR3 coding DNA: TGCGCCAGCAGCTGGGGGGGCGACGGGGGCGAGGACGAGCAGTACTTC. Complete variable domain (other parts from reference TRBV5-1 and TRBJ2-7): KAGVTQTPRYLIKTRGQQVTLSCSPISGHRSVSWYQQTPGQGLQFLFEYFSETQRNKGNFPGRFSGRQFSNSRSEMNVSTLELGDSALYLCASSWGGDGGEDEQYFGPGTRLTVT.

V is TRBV9 and J is TRBJ1-2, with D uncertain. The CDR3 has 13 residues. Trimming took off 5 bases at V and 8 bases at J, with 16 bases between the two ends. Germline CDR1 SGDLS, CDR2 YYNGEE. In DNA, the CDR3 is TGTGCCAGCAGGGGAGGGCCCCTGTTAGGCTACACCTTC. Translation: CASRGGPLLGYTF.

The rearrangement joins TRBV29-1 to TRBJ1-4; D is uncertain. The CDR3 length is 13 residues. V lost 7 bases to trimming and J lost 5 bases, with 14 bases between them. CDR1 SQVTM and CDR2 ANQGSEA come from the germline V gene. For the CDR3, the DNA is TGCAGCGCTGGTGACTCCACAAATGAAAAACTGTTTTTT. This sequence encodes CSAGDSTNEKLFF.

The J gene is TRBJ2-7, the V gene TRBV5-5; TRBD1 agrees at 8 bases. Germline V gene sequence: CDR1 SGHKS, CDR2 YYEKEE (reference sequence). The V gene end was trimmed by 4 bases and the J gene end by 3 bases; junction bases not matched to a gene: 6. This CDR3 is 14 amino acids long. The CDR3 is CASSSRQGNYEQYF. The CDR3 coding sequence is TGTGCCAGCAGCAGCAGACAGGGGAACTACGAGCAGTACTTC.

V and J are TRBV5-6 and TRBJ2-1; TRBD1 might be the D (6 bases). V was clipped by 4 bases and J by 7 bases, with 12 bases between them. CDR1 SGHDT and CDR2 YYEEEE come from the germline V gene. This CDR3 is built from 13 residues. The CDR3 here is CASSRRTANEQFF. CDR3 bases: TGTGCCAGCAGCAGACGGACAGCTAATGAGCAGTTCTTC.